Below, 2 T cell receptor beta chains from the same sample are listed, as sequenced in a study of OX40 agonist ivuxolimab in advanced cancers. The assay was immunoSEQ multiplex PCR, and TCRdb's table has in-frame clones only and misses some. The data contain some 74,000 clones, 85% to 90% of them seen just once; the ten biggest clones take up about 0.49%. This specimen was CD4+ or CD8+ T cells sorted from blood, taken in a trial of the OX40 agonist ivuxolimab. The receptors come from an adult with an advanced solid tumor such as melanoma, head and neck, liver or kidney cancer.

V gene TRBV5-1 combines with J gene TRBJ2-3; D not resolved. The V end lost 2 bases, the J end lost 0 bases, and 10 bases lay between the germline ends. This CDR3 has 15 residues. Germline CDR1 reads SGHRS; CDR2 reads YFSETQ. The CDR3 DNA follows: TGCGCCAGCAGCTTAAGTACCTATAGCACAGATACGCAGTATTTT. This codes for CASSLSTYSTDTQYF.

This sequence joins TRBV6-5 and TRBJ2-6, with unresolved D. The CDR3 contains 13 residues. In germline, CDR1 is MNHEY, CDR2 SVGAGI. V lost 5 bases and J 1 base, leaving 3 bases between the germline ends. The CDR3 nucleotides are TGTGCCAGCAGTAAATCTGGGGCCAACGTCCTGACTTTC. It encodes CASSKSGANVLTF.